This is a list of T cell receptor beta chains from one sample in a study of CD8 T cells in ankylosing spondylitis. TCRdb redid the calling of the 5' RACE reads with MiXCR, one entry per CDR3 protein. The sample has about 390,000 distinct CDR3 sequences; about 22% are singletons. The sample consisted of blood, either unsorted or a sorted T cell fraction (not recorded which). The receptors were sampled from a male donor with ankylosing spondylitis. CDR3s include the opening cysteine and the closing phenylalanine or tryptophan. The D gene is left open where the match is weak. Clone size, where shown, is once, few, many, or a class for clones that have expanded.

V	size	J	length	D	DNA	CDR3
TRBV7-9	few	TRBJ1-1	14	TRBD1	TGTGCCAGCAGCTCGGACAGGGGTATCACTGAAGCTTTCTTT	CASSSDRGITEAFF
TRBV9	few	TRBJ2-2	15	NA	TGTGCCAGCAGCGTGAGGACGGATGACACCGGGGAGCTGTTTTTT	CASSVRTDDTGELFF
TRBV4-2	few	TRBJ1-2	15	NA	TGTGCCAGCAGCCAAGATCTTACGGAGAACTATGGCTACACCTTC	CASSQDLTENYGYTF
TRBV6-1	few	TRBJ2-7	13	NA	TGTGCCAGCCGACGAAACCGGGACAACGAGCAGTACTTC	CASRRNRDNEQYF
TRBV19	NA	TRBJ2-5	13	NA	TGTGCCAGCGCCCGGCCGGGGCAGGAGACCCAGTACTTC	CASARPGQETQYF
TRBV20-1	NA	TRBJ2-7	14	TRBD1	TGCAGTGCTAGAGCCAGGACAGGGGGCCACGAGCAGTACTTC	CSARARTGGHEQYF
TRBV5-1	NA	TRBJ1-1	17	NA	TGCGCCAGCAGCAGGGGGACGGTGGAATGGGGGAACACTGAAGCTTTCTTT	CASSRGTVEWGNTEAFF
TRBV5-4	once	TRBJ2-3	15	NA	TGTGCCAGCAGCTTCAGATCTACTAGCACAGATACGCAGTATTTT	CASSFRSTSTDTQYF
TRBV4-1	few	TRBJ2-1	17	NA	TGCGCCAGCAGCCAAGAAGGTCGCGTCTGGGATCCAAATGAGCAGTTCTTC	CASSQEGRVWDPNEQFF
TRBV29-1	many	TRBJ1-1	12	NA	TGCAGCGTTGATTTGGACACCACTGAAGCTTTCTTT	CSVDLDTTEAFF
TRBV3-1	NA	TRBJ1-1	11	NA	TGTGCCAGCAGCCAATCTAGTGAAGCTTTCTTT	CASSQSSEAFF
TRBV20-1	few	TRBJ2-5	18	TRBD2	TGCAGTGCTGGCCGGGGACTAGCGGGAGATTTCGTTGGGGAGACCCAGTACTTC	CSAGRGLAGDFVGETQYF
TRBV5-1	many	TRBJ2-1	13	NA	TGCGCCAGCAGCTTGGACACCTACAATGAGCAGTTCTTC	CASSLDTYNEQFF
TRBV12-3/TRBV12-4	many	TRBJ1-5	13	NA	TGTGCCAGCAGCCGACAGGGCAATCAGCCCCAGCATTTT	CASSRQGNQPQHF
TRBV12-3/TRBV12-4	NA	TRBJ2-2	13	NA	TGTGCCAGCAGAGAAGCTGGCACCGGGGAGCTGTTTTTT	CASREAGTGELFF
TRBV20-1	NA	TRBJ2-5	15	TRBD2	TGCAGTGCTTCCCCGGGGACTAGCGTCAGGGAGACCCAGTACTTC	CSASPGTSVRETQYF
TRBV21-1	NA	TRBJ1-5	16	NA	TGTGCCAGCAGCAATGAGGACAGGGAAGGGGATCAGCCCCAGCATTTT	CASSNEDREGDQPQHF
TRBV20-1	NA	TRBJ1-1	16	NA	TGCAGTGCTAGAGTATACAGCCAGACTATGAACACTGAAGCTTTCTTT	CSARVYSQTMNTEAFF
TRBV28	NA	TRBJ2-3	15	NA	TGTGCCAGCAGTTTAGGCGGGCCTACCGCGGATACGCAGTATTTT	CASSLGGPTADTQYF
TRBV6-5	few	TRBJ1-5	12	NA	TGTGCCAGCACGACGGGCAATCAGCCCCAGCATTTT	CASTTGNQPQHF
TRBV6-1	NA	TRBJ2-1	14	TRBD2	TGTGCCAGCAGCAAACTAGCGAGGTACAATGAGCAGTTCTTC	CASSKLARYNEQFF
TRBV5-1	few	TRBJ2-1	15	NA	TGCGCCAGCAGCTTGGTAGGGACCATCTACAATGAGCAGTTCTTC	CASSLVGTIYNEQFF
TRBV12-3/TRBV12-4	NA	TRBJ1-6	14	NA	TGTGCCAGCACCACAGGGTTTCGAATTTCACCCCTCCACTTT	CASTTGFRISPLHF
TRBV18	few	TRBJ1-1	16	TRBD1	TGTGCCAGCTCACCCACATCAGGGGGAGTAAACACTGAAGCTTTCTTT	CASSPTSGGVNTEAFF
TRBV3-1	NA	TRBJ2-5	15	NA	TGTGCCAGCAGCCAAGCAATGTCGGGGGTCGAGACCCAGTACTTC	CASSQAMSGVETQYF
TRBV29-1	NA	TRBJ2-1	15	NA	TGCAGCGTTGAAGCCCCCGGTAGCTCCTACAATGAGCAGTTCTTC	CSVEAPGSSYNEQFF
TRBV28	NA	TRBJ2-2	14	NA	TGTGCCAGCAGTTCCCAGGATTTTCCCGGGGAGCTGTTTTTT	CASSSQDFPGELFF
TRBV5-1	few	TRBJ1-1	14	NA	TGCGCCAGCAGCTTGGCGGAGCAGAACACTGAAGCTTTCTTT	CASSLAEQNTEAFF
TRBV18	few	TRBJ2-1	15	NA	TGTGCCAGCTCACTAGATCGGGGGGCCTTCAATGAGCAGTTCTTC	CASSLDRGAFNEQFF
TRBV4-2	few	TRBJ2-3	17	TRBD2	TGTGCCAGCAGCCCACCGAGGAGCGGGAGGGTCGCAGATACGCAGTATTTT	CASSPPRSGRVADTQYF